Below, one T cell receptor beta chain is given with its context. This clone occurred a few times. The specificity of this receptor is unknown. No much larger clone exists at a distance of one base, and base qualities are not known. This record belongs to a study of blood T cell repertoires in COVID-19 (dated by TCRdb to 2020 to 2021). About the study as a whole: Collaborator samples came from the United States, Italy and Spain and covered acute and convalescent phases of COVID-19. The material from the prospective study consisted of cDNA or gDNA derived from T cells, B-cell-depleted T cells, or PBMCs. The dataset comprised deeply sampled blood TCRbeta repertoires from subjects exposed to, actively infected with, or recovered from COVID-19. The repertoires were released in a freely available public database intended as a resource for research on the immune response to SARS-CoV-2. The samples were drawn from two sources: the first 160 participants of the ongoing ImmuneRACE study, and some 1,300 subjects contributed by 6 global collaborators. The sample metadata nearly always contained a de-identified subject ID, COVID-19 status, age in years and sex. Where available, HLA class I and class II types were obtained from metadata supplied by the sample provider rather than from assay-based typing.

The immunoSEQ Assay, a bias-controlled multiplex PCR, was used to amplify TCRbeta CDR3 regions from genomic DNA. On the study's bioinformatics: The number of nucleated cells in each sample was estimated by amplification of reference gene primers within the assay. Sequence reads were collapsed and filtered to measure the absolute abundance of every unique TCRbeta CDR3 rearrangement. Productive Simpson clonality was computed per sample as the square root of Simpson's diversity index over productive rearrangements. TCRdb's version of the immuneACCESS table is confined to in-frame rearrangements and falls short of the full clone set. An unresolved V gene accounts for under half of the shortfall where checked; the remainder is of unknown origin. The DNA was the basis for D and trimming; V, J and clone size are from that table. The sample data list over 150,000 clones, and 83% of these were observed just once. 9% to 14% of the sample goes to the ten largest clones.

A distance of 15 bases separates the germline ends of V and J, which lose 0 bases and 7 bases respectively. CDR1 and CDR2, looked up from the germline V gene (reference sequence), are GTSNPN and SVGIG. The CDR3 covers 14 residues, taking in both the cysteine and the phenylalanine. Only the CDR3 region is kept as DNA, spanning 42 bases read in frame from base 1. One collaborating source in Seattle enrolled patients while the patients were actively infected and followed the patients over time throughout the course of disease. Whole blood was collected in K2EDTA tubes by collaborating institutions according to the institutions' own protocols. For TCRbeta analysis, collaborators shipped samples in one of three forms: frozen whole blood, isolated PBMCs, or DNA extracted from either of those sample types. What the authors observed across the whole study: The amount of clinical and demographic metadata varied by source and participant and was provided uncurated.

In this chain, TRBV30 is recombined with TRBJ1-2, and possibly TRBD1, on 5 matching bases. Sequencing was done on a sample of peripheral blood. The clonotype was recovered from a woman in her sixties with COVID-19, enrolled during active disease. The encoded CDR3 is CAWSVFRGAGGYTF. Here is the DNA: TGTGCCTGGAGTGTATTTAGGGGAGCGGGTGGCTACACCTTC.